Listed below are T cell receptor beta chains from one sample, sequenced in a study of cytomegalovirus exposure and HLA in healthy donors. Method: immunoSEQ multiplex PCR; TCRdb's copy keeps in-frame clones and lacks some. The sample yields 75,000 to 100,000 clones, around 77% seen once. Sample: PBMCs. All receptors come from a man aged 40-50 years in good health and CMV-seronegative. Both conserved end residues are part of each CDR3. D genes are given only for firm matches. Some rows have no size entry. The others give once, few or many, or a class for an expanded clone.

V gene,D gene,J gene,clone size,CDR3 protein,CDR3 DNA
TRBV15,.,TRBJ2-2,.,CATSRDQLAPGELFF,TGTGCCACCAGCAGAGATCAACTAGCACCCGGGGAGCTGTTTTTT
TRBV13,TRBD1,TRBJ1-6,once,CASSLDRVNSPLHF,TGTGCCAGCAGCTTGGACAGGGTAAATTCACCCCTCCACTTT
TRBV10-3,TRBD1,TRBJ2-3,once,CAISETGQRTSTDTQYF,TGTGCCATCAGTGAGACGGGACAGCGGACTAGCACAGATACGCAGTATTTT
TRBV27,TRBD1,TRBJ2-7,.,CASSRDRGGYEQYF,TGTGCCAGCAGCCGGGACAGGGGCGGCTACGAGCAGTACTTC
TRBV30,.,TRBJ2-1,few,CAWSWAGWGEQFF,TGTGCCTGGAGCTGGGCGGGGTGGGGTGAGCAGTTCTTC
TRBV2,TRBD2,TRBJ2-7,.,CASSGGNYEQYF,TGTGCCAGCAGCGGGGGGAACTACGAGCAGTACTTC
TRBV6-4,.,TRBJ2-2,.,CASSDGSTGELFF,TGTGCCAGCAGTGACGGGAGCACCGGGGAGCTGTTTTTT
TRBV11-2,.,TRBJ2-1,.,CASSERLAVYNEQFF,TGTGCCAGCAGTGAACGCCTGGCGGTATACAATGAGCAGTTCTTC
TRBV27,TRBD2,TRBJ2-7,.,CASRGAGTSTHEQYF,TGTGCCAGCAGAGGGGCGGGGACTAGCACCCACGAGCAGTACTTC
TRBV15,TRBD1,TRBJ1-5,few,CATSRDDGQGLQPQHF,TGTGCCACCAGCAGAGATGATGGACAGGGCCTCCAGCCCCAGCATTTT
TRBV5-1,TRBD1,TRBJ2-7,.,CASRPGTEPPTEQYF,TGCGCCAGCAGGCCCGGGACAGAGCCTCCTACTGAGCAGTACTTC
TRBV18,.,TRBJ2-5,.,CASSPPSAYQETQYF,TGTGCCAGCTCACCACCCTCTGCGTACCAAGAGACCCAGTACTTC
TRBV18,TRBD1,TRBJ2-7,.,CASSPMGQGSYEQYF,TGTGCCAGCTCACCCATGGGACAGGGGAGTTACGAGCAGTACTTC
TRBV5-4,.,TRBJ1-1,.,CASSLFGGGRSNTEAFF,TGTGCCAGCAGCTTGTTTGGCGGGGGACGGTCGAACACTGAAGCTTTCTTT
TRBV9,.,TRBJ2-1,.,CASSVGGRSGYNEQFF,TGTGCCAGCAGCGTGGGGGGGCGAAGCGGCTACAATGAGCAGTTCTTC
TRBV5-4,TRBD2,TRBJ2-5,.,CASSRTSAETQYF,TGTGCCAGCAGCCGTACTAGCGCGGAGACCCAGTACTTC
TRBV29-1,.,TRBJ2-3,.,CSVEYSRQGKGDTQYF,TGCAGCGTTGAATACTCCCGGCAGGGGAAGGGAGATACGCAGTATTTT
TRBV9,TRBD1,TRBJ2-4,.,CASSSGQALAKNIQYF,TGTGCCAGCAGCTCAGGACAGGCCCTAGCCAAAAACATTCAGTACTTC
TRBV27,TRBD1,TRBJ1-1,once,CASSFTGGYTEAFF,TGTGCCAGCAGCTTTACAGGGGGCTACACTGAAGCTTTCTTT
TRBV19,.,TRBJ2-5,.,CASGDPGMETQYF,TGTGCCAGTGGCGATCCGGGGATGGAGACCCAGTACTTC
TRBV5-1,.,TRBJ1-2,.,CASSLDGPHTRRGYTF,TGCGCCAGCAGCTTGGATGGCCCCCACACACGGAGGGGCTACACCTTC
TRBV5-4,TRBD1,TRBJ2-2,.,CASSYDRGRTGELFF,TGTGCCAGCAGCTACGACAGGGGGCGAACCGGGGAGCTGTTTTTT
TRBV6-1,TRBD2,TRBJ2-3,.,CASSGGGNRDTQYF,TGTGCCAGCAGTGGCGGGGGGAATAGAGATACGCAGTATTTT
TRBV19,.,TRBJ2-6,.,CASSSPRGQNSGANVLTF,TGTGCCAGTAGTAGCCCCCGAGGACAGAACTCTGGGGCCAACGTCCTGACTTTC
TRBV6-5,.,TRBJ1-5,.,CASSYTVNQPQHF,TGTGCCAGCAGTTACACGGTCAATCAGCCCCAGCATTTT
TRBV29-1,.,TRBJ1-1,.,CSVQNTEAFF,TGCAGCGTTCAGAACACTGAAGCTTTCTTT
TRBV5-1,TRBD1,TRBJ2-1,.,CASSKDREGEQFF,TGCGCCAGCAGCAAGGACAGGGAAGGTGAGCAGTTCTTC